The clone carrying this TCR beta chain was seen only a few times. The CDR3 extends over 13 amino acids. V dropped 6 bases and J dropped 3; count of bases not matched to a gene: 4. CDR1 is MNHNS and CDR2 is SASEGT in the germline V gene. Authors' methods: Scientists estimated how many nucleated cells there were by amplifying reference gene primers. The table came from immunoSEQ multiplex PCR; TCRdb's copy has only in-frame clones and leaves some out. V and J calls and clone size follow that table, whereas D and trimming were derived from the DNA. The sample includes some 210,000 clones, 89% of them seen just once. The data were obtained in a study of blood T cell repertoires in COVID-19. About the study: Acute-phase and convalescent COVID-19 samples originated in the United States, Italy and Spain. The analysed material was cDNA or gDNA that came from T cells, B-cell-depleted T cells, or PBMCs.

The chain recombines TRBV6-1 with TRBJ1-1, with 7 bases fitting TRBD1. The origin of this receptor is a man in his sixties who had recovered from COVID-19. Sample: peripheral blood. CDR3 DNA: TGTGCCAGCAGCCGGGACAGACACACTGAAGCTTTCTTT. Translation gives CASSRDRHTEAFF.